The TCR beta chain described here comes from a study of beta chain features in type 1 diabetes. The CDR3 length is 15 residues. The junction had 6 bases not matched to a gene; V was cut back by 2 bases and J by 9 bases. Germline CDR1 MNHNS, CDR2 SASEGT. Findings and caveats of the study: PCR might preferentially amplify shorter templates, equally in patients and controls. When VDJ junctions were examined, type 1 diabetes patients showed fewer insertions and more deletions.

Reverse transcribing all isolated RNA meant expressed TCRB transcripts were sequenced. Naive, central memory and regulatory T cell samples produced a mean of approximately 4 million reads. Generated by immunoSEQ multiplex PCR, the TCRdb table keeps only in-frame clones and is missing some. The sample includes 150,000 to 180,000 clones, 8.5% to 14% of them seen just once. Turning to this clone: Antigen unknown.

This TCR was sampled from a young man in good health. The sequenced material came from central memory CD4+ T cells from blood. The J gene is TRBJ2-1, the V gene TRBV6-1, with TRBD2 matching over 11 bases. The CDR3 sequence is CASSELLAGASEQFF. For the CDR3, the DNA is TGTGCCAGCAGTGAATTACTAGCGGGAGCGAGTGAGCAGTTCTTC.